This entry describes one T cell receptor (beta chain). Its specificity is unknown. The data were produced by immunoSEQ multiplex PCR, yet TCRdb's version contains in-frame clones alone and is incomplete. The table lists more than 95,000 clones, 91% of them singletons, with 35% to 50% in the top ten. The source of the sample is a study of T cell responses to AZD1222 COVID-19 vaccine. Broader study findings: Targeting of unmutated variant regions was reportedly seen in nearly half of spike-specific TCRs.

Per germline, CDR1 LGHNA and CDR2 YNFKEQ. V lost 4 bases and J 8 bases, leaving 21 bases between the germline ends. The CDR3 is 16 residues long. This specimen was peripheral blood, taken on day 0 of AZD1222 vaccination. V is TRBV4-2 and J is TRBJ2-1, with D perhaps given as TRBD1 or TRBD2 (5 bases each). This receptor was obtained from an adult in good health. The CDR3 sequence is CASSREAGGLGDEQFF. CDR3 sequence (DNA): TGTGCCAGCAGCCGAGAGGCGGGCGGCTTGGGGGATGAGCAGTTCTTC.